This T cell receptor (beta chain) was identified during a study of OX40 agonist ivuxolimab in advanced cancers. About the research overall: Dose-escalation cases comprised hepatocellular carcinoma, melanoma, renal cell or head and neck cancer. Findings of the study overall: Relative to CD4+, CD8+ T cells held more expanded clones on average.

Autoimmune disease history or systemic immunosuppression led to patient exclusion. Comments on this clone: Its cognate antigen is unknown.

CDR1 is ENHRY and CDR2 is SYGVKD in the germline V gene. There are 14 residues in the CDR3. Unmatched junction bases numbered 5, after V lost 3 bases and J lost 4 bases. Clones were sequenced by immunoSEQ multiplex PCR, and TCRdb holds only the in-frame ones, with some missing. The sample has about 82,000 clones, roughly 85% seen once. The specimen was CD4+ or CD8+ T cells sorted from blood, collected in a trial of the OX40 agonist ivuxolimab. This receptor was taken from an adult with an advanced solid tumor such as melanoma, head and neck, liver or kidney cancer. This sequence joins TRBV10-3 and TRBJ2-5; TRBD1 matches at 7 bases. This CDR3 reads CAISERDRGETQYF. DNA of the CDR3: TGTGCCATCAGTGAAAGGGACAGAGGAGAGACCCAGTACTTC.